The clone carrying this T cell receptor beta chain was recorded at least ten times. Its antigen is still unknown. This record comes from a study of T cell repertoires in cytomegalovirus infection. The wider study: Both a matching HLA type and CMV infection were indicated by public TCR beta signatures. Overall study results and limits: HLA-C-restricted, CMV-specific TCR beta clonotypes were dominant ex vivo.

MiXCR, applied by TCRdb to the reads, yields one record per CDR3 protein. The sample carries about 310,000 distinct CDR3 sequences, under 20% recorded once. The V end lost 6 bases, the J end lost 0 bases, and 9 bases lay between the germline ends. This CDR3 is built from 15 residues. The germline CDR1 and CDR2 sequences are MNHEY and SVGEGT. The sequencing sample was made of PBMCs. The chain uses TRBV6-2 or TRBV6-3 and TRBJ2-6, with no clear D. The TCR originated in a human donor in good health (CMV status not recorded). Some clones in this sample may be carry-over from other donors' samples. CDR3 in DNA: TGTGCCAGCAGCAGAGGAGCCTCTGGGGCCAACGTCCTGACTTTC. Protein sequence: CASSRGASGANVLTF.